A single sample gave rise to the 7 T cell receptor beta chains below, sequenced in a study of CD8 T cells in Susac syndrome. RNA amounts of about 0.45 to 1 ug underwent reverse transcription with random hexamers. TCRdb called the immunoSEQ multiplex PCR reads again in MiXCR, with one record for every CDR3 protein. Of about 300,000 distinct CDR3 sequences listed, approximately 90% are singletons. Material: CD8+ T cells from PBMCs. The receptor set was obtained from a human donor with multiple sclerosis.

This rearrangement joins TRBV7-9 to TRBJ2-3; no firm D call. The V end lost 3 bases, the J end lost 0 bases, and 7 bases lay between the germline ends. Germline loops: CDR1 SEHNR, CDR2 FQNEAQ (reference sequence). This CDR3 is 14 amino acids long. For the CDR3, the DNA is TGTGCCAGCAGCTTTATCACCAGCACAGATACGCAGTATTTT. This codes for CASSFITSTDTQYF. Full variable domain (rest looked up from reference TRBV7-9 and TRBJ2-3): DTGVSQNPRHKITKRGQNVTFRCDPISEHNRLYWYRQTLGQGPEFLTYFQNEAQLEKSRLLSDRFSAERPKGSFSTLEIQRTEQGDSAMYLCASSFITSTDTQYFGPGTRLTVL.

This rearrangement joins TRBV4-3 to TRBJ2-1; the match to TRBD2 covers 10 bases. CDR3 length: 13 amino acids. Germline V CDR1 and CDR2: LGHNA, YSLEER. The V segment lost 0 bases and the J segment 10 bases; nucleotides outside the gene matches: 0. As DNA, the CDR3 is TGCGCCAGCAGCCAAGAAGCGGGGGGGGAGCAGTTCTTC. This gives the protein CASSQEAGGEQFF.

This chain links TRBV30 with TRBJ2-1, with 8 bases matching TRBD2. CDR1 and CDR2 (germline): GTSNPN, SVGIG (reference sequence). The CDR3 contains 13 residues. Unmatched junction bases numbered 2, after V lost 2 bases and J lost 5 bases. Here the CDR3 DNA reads TGTGCCTGGAGTCACGGGAGGGACAATGAGCAGTTCTTC. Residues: CAWSHGRDNEQFF.

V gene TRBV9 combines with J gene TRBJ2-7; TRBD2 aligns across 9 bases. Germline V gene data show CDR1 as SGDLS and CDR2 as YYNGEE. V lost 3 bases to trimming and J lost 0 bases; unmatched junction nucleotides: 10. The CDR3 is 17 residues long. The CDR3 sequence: CASSELAGSPGSYEQYF. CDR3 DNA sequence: TGTGCCAGCAGCGAACTAGCGGGCTCACCTGGCTCCTACGAGCAGTACTTC.

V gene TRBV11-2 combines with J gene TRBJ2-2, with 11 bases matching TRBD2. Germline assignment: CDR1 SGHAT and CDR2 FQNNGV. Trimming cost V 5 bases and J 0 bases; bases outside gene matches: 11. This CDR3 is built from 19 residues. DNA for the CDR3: TGTGCCAGCAGCACCTTCCCGGGACTAGCGGTACCGAACACCGGGGAGCTGTTTTTT. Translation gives CASSTFPGLAVPNTGELFF.

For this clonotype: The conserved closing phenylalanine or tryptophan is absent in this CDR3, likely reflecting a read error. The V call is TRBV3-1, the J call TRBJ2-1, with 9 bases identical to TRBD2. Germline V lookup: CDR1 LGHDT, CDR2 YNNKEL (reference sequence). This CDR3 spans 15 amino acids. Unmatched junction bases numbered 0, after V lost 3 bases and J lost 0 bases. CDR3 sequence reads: CASSHSGSSYNEQFL. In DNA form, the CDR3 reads TGTGCCAGCAGCCATAGCGGGAGCTCCTACAATGAGCAGTTCCTC.

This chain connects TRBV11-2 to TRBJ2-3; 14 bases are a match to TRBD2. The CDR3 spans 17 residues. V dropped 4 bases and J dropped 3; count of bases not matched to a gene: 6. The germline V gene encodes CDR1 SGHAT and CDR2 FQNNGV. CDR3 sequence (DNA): TGTGCCAGCAGCTCAGGGGGACTAGCGGGAGAAACAGATACGCAGTATTTT. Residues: CASSSGGLAGETDTQYF.